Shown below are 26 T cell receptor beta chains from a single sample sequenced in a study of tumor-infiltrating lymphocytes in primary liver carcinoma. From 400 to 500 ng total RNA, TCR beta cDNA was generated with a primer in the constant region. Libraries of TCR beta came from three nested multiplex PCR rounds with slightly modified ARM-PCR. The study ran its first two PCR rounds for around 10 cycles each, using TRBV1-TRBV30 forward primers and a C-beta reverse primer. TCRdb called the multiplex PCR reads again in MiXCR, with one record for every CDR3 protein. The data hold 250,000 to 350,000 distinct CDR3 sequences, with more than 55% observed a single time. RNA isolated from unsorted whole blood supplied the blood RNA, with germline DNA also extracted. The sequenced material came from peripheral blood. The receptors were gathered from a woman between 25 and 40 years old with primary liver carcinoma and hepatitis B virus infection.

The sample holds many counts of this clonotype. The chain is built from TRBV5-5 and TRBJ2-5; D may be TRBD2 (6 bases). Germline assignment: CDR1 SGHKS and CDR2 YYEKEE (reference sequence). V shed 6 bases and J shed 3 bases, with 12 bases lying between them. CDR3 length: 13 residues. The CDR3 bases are TGTGCCAGCACCCGGGGGACGGAAGAGACCCAGTACTTC. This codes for CASTRGTEETQYF.

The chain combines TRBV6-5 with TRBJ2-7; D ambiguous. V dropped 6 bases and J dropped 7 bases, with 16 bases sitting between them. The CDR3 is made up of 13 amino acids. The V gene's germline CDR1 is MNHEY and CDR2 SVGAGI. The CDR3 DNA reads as TGTGCCAGCAGGGGTAATGGGCTTTATGAGCAGTACTTC. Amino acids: CASRGNGLYEQYF.

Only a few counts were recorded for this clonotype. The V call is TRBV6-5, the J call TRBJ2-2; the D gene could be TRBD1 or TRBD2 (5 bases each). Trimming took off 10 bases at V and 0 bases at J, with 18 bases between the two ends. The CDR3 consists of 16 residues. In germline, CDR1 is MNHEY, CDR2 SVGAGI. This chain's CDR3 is CATRQRFDSNTGELFF. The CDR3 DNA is TGTGCCACTCGACAGCGGTTTGATTCGAACACCGGGGAGCTGTTTTTT.

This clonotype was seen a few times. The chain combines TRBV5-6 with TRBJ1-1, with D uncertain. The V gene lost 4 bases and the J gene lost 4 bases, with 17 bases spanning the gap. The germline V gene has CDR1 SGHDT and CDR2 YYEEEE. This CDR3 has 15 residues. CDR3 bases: TGTGCCAGCAGCCGACTACCATCGGGCCGCACTGAAGCTTTCTTT. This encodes CASSRLPSGRTEAFF. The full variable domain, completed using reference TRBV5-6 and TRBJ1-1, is DAGVTQSPTHLIKTRGQQVTLRCSPKSGHDTVSWYQQALGQGPQFIFQYYEEEERQRGNFPDRFSGHQFPNYSSELNVNALLLGDSALYLCASSRLPSGRTEAFFGQGTRLTVV.

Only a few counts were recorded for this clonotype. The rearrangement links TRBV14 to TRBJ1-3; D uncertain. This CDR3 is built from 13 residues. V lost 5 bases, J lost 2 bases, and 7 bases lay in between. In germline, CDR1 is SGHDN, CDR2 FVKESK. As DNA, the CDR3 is TGTGCCAGCAGCTTGACTGCTGGAAACACCATATATTTT. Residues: CASSLTAGNTIYF.

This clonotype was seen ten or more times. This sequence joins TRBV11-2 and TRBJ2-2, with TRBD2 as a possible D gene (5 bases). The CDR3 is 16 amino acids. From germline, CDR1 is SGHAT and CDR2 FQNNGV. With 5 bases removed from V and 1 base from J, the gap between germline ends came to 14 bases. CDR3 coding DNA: TGTGCCAGCAGCGCCCGATCCGGGGTGAACACCGGGGAGCTGTTTTTT. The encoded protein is CASSARSGVNTGELFF.

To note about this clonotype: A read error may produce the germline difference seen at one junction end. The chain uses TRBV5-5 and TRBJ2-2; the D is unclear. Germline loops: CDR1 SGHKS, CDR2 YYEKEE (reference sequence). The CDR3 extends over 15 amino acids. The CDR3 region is CASSLERMNTRELFF. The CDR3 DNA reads TGTGCCAGCAGCTTGGAACGGATGAACACCCGGGAGCTGTTTTTT.

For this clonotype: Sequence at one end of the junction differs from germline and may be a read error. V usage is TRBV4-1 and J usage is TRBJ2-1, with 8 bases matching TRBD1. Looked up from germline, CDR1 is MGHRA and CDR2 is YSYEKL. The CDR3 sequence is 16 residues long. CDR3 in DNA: TGCACCAGCAGCCAAGAGTCACAGGGGGTATACAATGAGCAGTTCTTC. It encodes CTSSQESQGVYNEQFF.

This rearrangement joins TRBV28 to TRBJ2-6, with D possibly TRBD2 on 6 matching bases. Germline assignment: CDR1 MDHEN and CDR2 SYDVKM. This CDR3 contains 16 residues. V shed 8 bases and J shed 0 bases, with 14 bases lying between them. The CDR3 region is CASGRDETSGANVLTF. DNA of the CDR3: TGTGCCAGCGGGCGGGACGAAACCTCTGGGGCCAACGTCCTGACTTTC.

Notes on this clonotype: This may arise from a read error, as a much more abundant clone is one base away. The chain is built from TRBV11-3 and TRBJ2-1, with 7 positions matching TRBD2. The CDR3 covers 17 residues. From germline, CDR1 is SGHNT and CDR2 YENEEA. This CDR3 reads CAGSLDVGGSSYNEQFF. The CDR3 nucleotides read TGTGCCGGCAGCTTAGACGTCGGCGGGAGCTCCTACAATGAGCAGTTCTTC.

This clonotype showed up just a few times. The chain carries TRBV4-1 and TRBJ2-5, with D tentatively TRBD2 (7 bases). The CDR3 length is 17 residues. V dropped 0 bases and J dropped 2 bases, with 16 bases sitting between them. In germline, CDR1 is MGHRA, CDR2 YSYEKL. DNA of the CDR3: TGCGCCAGCAGCCAAGACGAAGGGGGGGAGGCACAAGAGACCCAGTACTTC. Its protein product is CASSQDEGGEAQETQYF.

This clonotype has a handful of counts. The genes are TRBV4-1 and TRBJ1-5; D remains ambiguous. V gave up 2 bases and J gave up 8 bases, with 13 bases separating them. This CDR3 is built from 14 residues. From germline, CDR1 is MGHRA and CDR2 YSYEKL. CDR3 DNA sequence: TGCGCCAGCAGCCAAAACCAAGTGGAAAAGCCCCAGCATTTT. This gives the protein CASSQNQVEKPQHF.

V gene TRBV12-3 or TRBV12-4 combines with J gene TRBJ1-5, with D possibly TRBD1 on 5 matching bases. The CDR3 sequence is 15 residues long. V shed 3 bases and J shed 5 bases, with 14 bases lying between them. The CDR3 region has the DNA TGTGCCAGCAGTTTTATCAGGGCCGGGGATCAGCCCCAGCATTTT. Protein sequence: CASSFIRAGDQPQHF.

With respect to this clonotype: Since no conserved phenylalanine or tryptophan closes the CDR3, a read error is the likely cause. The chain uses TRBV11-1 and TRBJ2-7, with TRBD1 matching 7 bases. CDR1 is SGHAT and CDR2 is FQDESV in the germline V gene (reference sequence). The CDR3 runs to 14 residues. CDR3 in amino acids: CTSSQRQGSYEQYY. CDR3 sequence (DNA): TGTACCAGCAGCCAACGACAGGGATCCTACGAGCAGTACTAC.

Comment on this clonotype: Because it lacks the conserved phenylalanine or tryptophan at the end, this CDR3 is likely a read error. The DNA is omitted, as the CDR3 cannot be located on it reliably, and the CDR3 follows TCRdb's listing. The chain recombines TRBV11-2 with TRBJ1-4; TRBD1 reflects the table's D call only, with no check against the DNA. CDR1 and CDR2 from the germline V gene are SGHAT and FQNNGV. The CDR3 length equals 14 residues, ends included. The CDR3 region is CASSPGRGSEKLVY.

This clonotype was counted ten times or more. The CDR3, as DNA: TGCAGCGTGTCCACTAATGAAAAACTGTTTTTT. Translation gives CSVSTNEKLFF. The genes are TRBV29-1 and TRBJ1-4; no clear D gene. The length of the CDR3 is 11 residues. V dropped 6 bases and J dropped 2 bases, with 4 bases sitting between them. In germline, CDR1 is SQVTM, CDR2 ANQGSEA.

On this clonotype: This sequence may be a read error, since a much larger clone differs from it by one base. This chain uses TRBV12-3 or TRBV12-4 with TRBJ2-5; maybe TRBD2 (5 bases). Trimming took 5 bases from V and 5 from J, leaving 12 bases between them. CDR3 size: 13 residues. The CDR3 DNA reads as TGTGCCAGCAGTGGACTTGAGCGGGAGACCCAGTACTTC. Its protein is CASSGLERETQYF.

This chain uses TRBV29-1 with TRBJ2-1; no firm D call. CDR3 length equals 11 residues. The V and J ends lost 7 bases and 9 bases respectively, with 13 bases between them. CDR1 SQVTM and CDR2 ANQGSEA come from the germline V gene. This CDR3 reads CSATLTSEQFF. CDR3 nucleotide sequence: TGCAGCGCAACCCTAACGTCTGAGCAGTTCTTC.

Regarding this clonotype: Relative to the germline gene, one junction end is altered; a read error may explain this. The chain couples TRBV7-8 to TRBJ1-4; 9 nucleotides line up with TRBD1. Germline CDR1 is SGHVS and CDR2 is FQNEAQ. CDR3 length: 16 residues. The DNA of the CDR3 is TGTGCCAGCAACTTAGCCCAGGGACAGGGCGGGAAAAAACTGTTTTTT. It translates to CASNLAQGQGGKKLFF.

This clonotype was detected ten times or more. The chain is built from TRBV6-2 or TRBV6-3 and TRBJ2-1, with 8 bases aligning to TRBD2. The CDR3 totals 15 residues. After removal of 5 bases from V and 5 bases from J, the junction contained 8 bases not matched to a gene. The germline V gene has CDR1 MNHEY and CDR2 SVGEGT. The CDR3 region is CASSGSGSSNNEQFF. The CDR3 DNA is TGTGCCAGCAGTGGCAGCGGGAGTTCTAACAATGAGCAGTTCTTC.

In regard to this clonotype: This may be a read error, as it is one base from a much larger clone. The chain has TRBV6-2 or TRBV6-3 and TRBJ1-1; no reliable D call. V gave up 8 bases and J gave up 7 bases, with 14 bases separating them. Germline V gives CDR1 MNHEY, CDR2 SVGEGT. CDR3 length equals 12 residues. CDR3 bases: TGTGCCAGCGGCGGGGTCTACATTGAAGCTTTCTTT. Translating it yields CASGGVYIEAFF.

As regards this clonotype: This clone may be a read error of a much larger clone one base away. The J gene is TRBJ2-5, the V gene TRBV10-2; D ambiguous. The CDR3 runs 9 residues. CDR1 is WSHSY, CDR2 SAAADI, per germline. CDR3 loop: CASRETQCF. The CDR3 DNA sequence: TGCGCCAGCAGGGAGACCCAGTGCTTC.

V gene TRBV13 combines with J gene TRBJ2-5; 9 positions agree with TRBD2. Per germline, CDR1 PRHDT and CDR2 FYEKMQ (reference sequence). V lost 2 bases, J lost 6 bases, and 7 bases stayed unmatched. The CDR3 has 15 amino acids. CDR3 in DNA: TGTGCCAGCAGCTTACCCTTAGCGGGAGTGCAGACCCAGTACTTC. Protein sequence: CASSLPLAGVQTQYF.

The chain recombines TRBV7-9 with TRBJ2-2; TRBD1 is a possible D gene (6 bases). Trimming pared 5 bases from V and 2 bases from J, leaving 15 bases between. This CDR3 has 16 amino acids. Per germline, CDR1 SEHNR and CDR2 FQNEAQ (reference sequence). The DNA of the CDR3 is TGTGCCAGCAGCACACGAGGGACAACTAACACCGGGGAGCTGTTTTTT. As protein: CASSTRGTTNTGELFF.

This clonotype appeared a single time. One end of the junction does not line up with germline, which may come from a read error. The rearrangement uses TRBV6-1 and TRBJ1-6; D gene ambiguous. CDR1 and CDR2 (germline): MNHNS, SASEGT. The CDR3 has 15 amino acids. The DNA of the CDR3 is TGTGTCAGCAGTGAACAGCTCCCGGGGAATTCACCCCTCCACTTT. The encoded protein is CVSSEQLPGNSPLHF.

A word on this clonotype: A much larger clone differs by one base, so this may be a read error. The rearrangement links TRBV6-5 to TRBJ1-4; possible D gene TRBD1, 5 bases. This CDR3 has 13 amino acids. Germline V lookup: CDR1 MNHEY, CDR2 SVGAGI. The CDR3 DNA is TGTGCCAGCCGTTATCAGGGAGGTGAAAAACTGTTTTTT. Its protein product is CASRYQGGEKLFF.